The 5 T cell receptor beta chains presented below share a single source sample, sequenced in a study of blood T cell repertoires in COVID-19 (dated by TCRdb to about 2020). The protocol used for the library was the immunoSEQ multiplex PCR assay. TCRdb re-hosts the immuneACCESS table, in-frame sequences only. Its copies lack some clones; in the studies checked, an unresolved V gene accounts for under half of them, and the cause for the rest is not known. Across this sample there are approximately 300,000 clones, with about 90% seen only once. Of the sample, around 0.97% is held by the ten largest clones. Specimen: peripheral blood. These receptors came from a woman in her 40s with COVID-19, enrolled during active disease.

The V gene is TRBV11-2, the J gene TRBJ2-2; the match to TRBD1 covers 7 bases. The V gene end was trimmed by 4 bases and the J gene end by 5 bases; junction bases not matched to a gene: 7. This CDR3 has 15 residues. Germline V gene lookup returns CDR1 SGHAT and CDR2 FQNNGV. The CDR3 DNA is TGTGCCAGCAGCTCCGACAGGGCCGGAACCGGGGAGCTGTTTTTT. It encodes CASSSDRAGTGELFF.

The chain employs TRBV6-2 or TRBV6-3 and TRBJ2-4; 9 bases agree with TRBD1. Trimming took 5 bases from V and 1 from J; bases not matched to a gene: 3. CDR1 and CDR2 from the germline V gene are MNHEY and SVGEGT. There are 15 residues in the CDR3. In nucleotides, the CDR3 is TGTGCCAGCAGTCAGACAGGGGGGGCCAAAAACATTCAGTACTTC. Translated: CASSQTGGAKNIQYF.

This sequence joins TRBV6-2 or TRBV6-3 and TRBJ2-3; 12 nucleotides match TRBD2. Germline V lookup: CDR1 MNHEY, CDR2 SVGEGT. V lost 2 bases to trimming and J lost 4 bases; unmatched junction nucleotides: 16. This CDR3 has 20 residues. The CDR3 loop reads CASSYEASGRASQSADTQYF. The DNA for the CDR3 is TGTGCCAGCAGTTACGAGGCTAGCGGGAGGGCCAGTCAATCGGCAGATACGCAGTATTTT.

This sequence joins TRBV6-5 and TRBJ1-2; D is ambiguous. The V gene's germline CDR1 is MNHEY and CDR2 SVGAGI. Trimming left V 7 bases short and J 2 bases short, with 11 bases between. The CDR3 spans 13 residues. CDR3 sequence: CASTQTTNYGYTF. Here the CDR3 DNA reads TGTGCCAGCACCCAGACAACAAACTATGGCTACACCTTC.

CDR3 in amino acids: CASSNLEPATALNTEAFF. The CDR3 region has the DNA TGTGCCAGCAGCAACCTAGAACCCGCGACGGCTTTGAACACTGAAGCTTTCTTT. The chain employs TRBV9 and TRBJ1-1; D is unclear. Germline values: CDR1 SGDLS, CDR2 YYNGEE. Trimming stripped 4 bases from V and 0 bases from J, with 22 bases between. This CDR3 comprises 18 residues.